The 10 T cell receptor beta chains presented below share a single source sample, sequenced in a study of T cell responses to AZD1222 COVID-19 vaccine. Generated by immunoSEQ multiplex PCR, the TCRdb table keeps only in-frame clones and is missing some. The sample shows about 190,000 clones, roughly 88% of them seen only once. The source material was peripheral blood, sampled on day 0 of AZD1222 vaccination. All receptors derive from an adult in good health.

The CDR3 is CASSSATGRGNQPQHF. Here the CDR3 DNA reads TGTGCCAGCAGTAGCGCGACAGGGCGAGGCAATCAGCCCCAGCATTTT. The V gene is TRBV2, the J gene TRBJ1-5, with 7 bases aligning to TRBD1. The CDR3 has 16 residues. With V trimmed by 5 bases and J by 2 bases, 9 bases remained unmatched. The germline gives CDR1 SNHLY, CDR2 FYNNEI.

The chain carries TRBV12-3 or TRBV12-4 and TRBJ2-7; 7 bases agree with TRBD1. The CDR3 extends over 13 amino acids. V was pared by 7 bases and J by 3 bases, with 6 bases of the junction left unmatched. The CDR3 coding sequence is TGTGCCAGCAAAAAAGGGACAGACTACGAGCAGTACTTC. The encoded protein is CASKKGTDYEQYF.

This clone was observed once. V and J are TRBV7-8 and TRBJ2-7; D might be TRBD1 (6 bases). Deletions cut 2 bases from V and 9 bases from J, with 20 bases between. CDR1 SGHVS and CDR2 FQNEAQ come from the germline V gene. CDR3 length: 15 amino acids. The CDR3 nucleotides read TGTGCCAGCAGCTTACGGGCAGGGGTTGAGAGGAGGCAGTACTTC. Translation: CASSLRAGVERRQYF.

This chain uses TRBV4-1 with TRBJ1-1; D is undetermined. The CDR3 totals 12 residues. V was pared by 4 bases and J by 7 bases, with 10 bases between. From germline, CDR1 is MGHRA and CDR2 YSYEKL. DNA of the CDR3: TGCGCCAGCAGCCCCGACCGGGGTGAAGCTTTCTTT. It yields the protein CASSPDRGEAFF.

The chain has TRBV11-2 and TRBJ1-4, with D possibly matching TRBD1 (5 bases). Germline V lookup: CDR1 SGHAT, CDR2 FQNNGV. Trimming took off 3 bases at V and 7 bases at J, with 15 bases between the two ends. CDR3 length: 15 residues. CDR3 nucleotide sequence: TGTGCCAGCAGCTTCTCCGTGGGCACAGGTGAAAAACTGTTTTTT. Translated: CASSFSVGTGEKLFF.

V and J are TRBV6-4 and TRBJ1-5; D is ambiguous. The ends were cut back, 6 bases at V and 4 bases at J, with 16 bases in the middle. Per germline, CDR1 MRHNA and CDR2 SNTAGT. The CDR3 has 15 residues. This CDR3 is CASREGRGANQPQHF. In DNA, the CDR3 is TGTGCCAGCAGAGAAGGACGGGGAGCAAATCAGCCCCAGCATTTT.

In the case of this clone: Germline is not matched at one junction end, which may reflect a read error. V and J are TRBV4-1 and TRBJ2-5, with D hard to call. In germline, CDR1 is MGHRA, CDR2 YSYEKL. The CDR3 is 16 amino acids. The CDR3 spells CATSPPVLAAQETQYF. Written as DNA, the CDR3 is TGCGCCACCAGCCCACCGGTGTTAGCCGCCCAAGAGACCCAGTACTTC.

The J gene is TRBJ2-7, the V gene TRBV6-1, with 7 bases identical to TRBD1. Germline V lookup: CDR1 MNHNS, CDR2 SASEGT. V dropped 6 bases and J dropped 6; count of bases not matched to a gene: 11. The length of the CDR3 is 14 residues. In DNA form, the CDR3 reads TGTGCCAGCAGCCAGGACAGCCACAGGGGCGAGCAGTACTTC. Its protein is CASSQDSHRGEQYF.

V is TRBV28 and J is TRBJ2-1; maybe TRBD2 (6 bases). The length of the CDR3 is 16 residues. Trimming shortened V by 6 bases and J by 12 bases, and 27 bases separated the two germline ends. Germline V gene sequence: CDR1 MDHEN, CDR2 SYDVKM. CDR3 in amino acids: CASSLALVTRDPAQFF. The CDR3 nucleotides are TGTGCCAGCAGCCTAGCGCTTGTCACTCGAGACCCGGCGCAGTTCTTC.

This rearrangement joins TRBV28 to TRBJ2-5; 9 bases fit TRBD2. The CDR3 contains 19 residues. With V trimmed by 2 bases and J by 4 bases, 17 bases remained unmatched. Germline CDR1 is MDHEN and CDR2 is SYDVKM. In nucleotides, the CDR3 is TGTGCCAGCAGTTTACCCCCTTTTTCTTCGGCGGGAGGGGGAGAGACCCAGTACTTC. Its translation: CASSLPPFSSAGGGETQYF.